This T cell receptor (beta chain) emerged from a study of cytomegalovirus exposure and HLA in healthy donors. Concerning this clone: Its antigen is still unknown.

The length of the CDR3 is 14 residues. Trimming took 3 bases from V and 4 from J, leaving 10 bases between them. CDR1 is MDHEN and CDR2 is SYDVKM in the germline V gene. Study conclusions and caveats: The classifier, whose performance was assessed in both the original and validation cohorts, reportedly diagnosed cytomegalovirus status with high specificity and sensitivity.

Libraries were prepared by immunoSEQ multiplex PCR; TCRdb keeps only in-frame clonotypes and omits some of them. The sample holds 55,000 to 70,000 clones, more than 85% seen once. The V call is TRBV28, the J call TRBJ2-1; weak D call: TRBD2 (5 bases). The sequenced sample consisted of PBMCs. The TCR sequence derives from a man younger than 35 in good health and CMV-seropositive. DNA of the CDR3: TGTGCCAGCAGTTTTGGCGGGTTATACAATGAGCAGTTCTTC. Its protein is CASSFGGLYNEQFF.